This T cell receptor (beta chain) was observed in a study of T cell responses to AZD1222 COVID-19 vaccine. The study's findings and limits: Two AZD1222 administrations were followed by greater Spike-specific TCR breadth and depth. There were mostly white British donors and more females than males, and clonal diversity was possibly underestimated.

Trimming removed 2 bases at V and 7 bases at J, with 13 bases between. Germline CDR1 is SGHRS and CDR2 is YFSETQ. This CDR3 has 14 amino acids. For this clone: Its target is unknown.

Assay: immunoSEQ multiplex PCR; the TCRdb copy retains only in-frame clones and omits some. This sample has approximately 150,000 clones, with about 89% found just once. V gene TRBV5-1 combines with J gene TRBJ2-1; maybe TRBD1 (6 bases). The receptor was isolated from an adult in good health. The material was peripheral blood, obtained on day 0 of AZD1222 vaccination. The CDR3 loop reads CASSFRGVGNEQFF. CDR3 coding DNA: TGCGCCAGCAGCTTCAGGGGAGTAGGTAATGAGCAGTTCTTC.